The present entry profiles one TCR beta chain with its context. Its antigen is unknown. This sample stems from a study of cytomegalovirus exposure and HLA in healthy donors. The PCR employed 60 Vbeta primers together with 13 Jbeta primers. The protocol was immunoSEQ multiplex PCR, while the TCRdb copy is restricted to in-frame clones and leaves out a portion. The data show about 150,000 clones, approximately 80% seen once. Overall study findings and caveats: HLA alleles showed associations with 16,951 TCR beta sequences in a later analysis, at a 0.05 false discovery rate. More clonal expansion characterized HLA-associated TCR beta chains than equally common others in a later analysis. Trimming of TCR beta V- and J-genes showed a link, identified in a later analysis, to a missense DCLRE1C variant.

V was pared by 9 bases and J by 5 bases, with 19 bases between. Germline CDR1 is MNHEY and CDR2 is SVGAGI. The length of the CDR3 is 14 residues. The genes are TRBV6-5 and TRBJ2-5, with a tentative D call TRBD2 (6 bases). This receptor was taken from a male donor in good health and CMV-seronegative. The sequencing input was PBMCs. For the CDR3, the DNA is TGTGCCAGTGGGGGTCTAGCGAGTAGGGAGACCCAGTACTTC. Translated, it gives CASGGLASRETQYF.